These 21 T cell receptor beta chains came from one sample sequenced in a study of metastatic and nonmetastatic thyroid tumors. TCRdb re-analyzed the PCR reads using MiXCR. Seen here are 9,900 or so clones, about a tenth observed once, and the top ten hold around 8%. Prior to thyroid surgery, none of the patients had received any treatment. The sample consisted of tumor tissue. The source is a female donor with papillary thyroid cancer or a benign thyroid nodule (not recorded which). Some clones in this sample may be carry-over from other donors' samples.

This clone was seen many times. V is TRBV19 and J is TRBJ1-1, with D hard to call. Germline V lookup: CDR1 LNHDA, CDR2 SQIVND (reference sequence). V lost 1 base and J 1 base, leaving 4 bases between the germline ends. This CDR3 is 13 amino acids long. CDR3 residues: CASSIVENTEAFF. CDR3 nucleotide sequence: TGTGCCAGTAGTATAGTGGAGAACACTGAAGCTTTCTTT.

This clone is labeled medium-sized. The chain is built from TRBV28 and TRBJ1-2; D is ambiguous. The V gene's germline CDR1 is MDHEN and CDR2 SYDVKM. V was shortened by 5 bases and J by 3 bases, with 13 bases between the two germline ends. This CDR3 contains 14 residues. DNA of the CDR3: TGTGCCAGCAGTCCGGGTAGCCTAGACTATGGCTACACCTTC. This translates into CASSPGSLDYGYTF.

This chain connects TRBV5-1 to TRBJ2-5; possible D gene TRBD2, 6 bases. The ends were cut back, 1 base at V and 2 bases at J, with 15 bases in the middle. The CDR3 runs 16 residues. Per the germline V gene, CDR1 is SGHRS and CDR2 is YFSETQ. The CDR3 here is CASSLWVSGGQETQYF. The CDR3 DNA is TGCGCCAGCAGCTTGTGGGTTAGCGGTGGACAAGAGACCCAGTACTTC.

This clone was seen ten or more times. For the CDR3, the DNA is TGTGCCAGCAGCTTGGCCGGGAGAGGTGGGAGCAATCAGCCCCAGCATTTT. Translating gives CASSLAGRGGSNQPQHF. The V and J genes are TRBV5-8 and TRBJ1-5, with no clear D. The CDR3 covers 17 residues. Trimming removed 0 bases from V and 1 base from J, with 14 bases in between. Germline V CDR1 and CDR2: SGHTS, YDEGEE.

In this sample, this clone is medium-sized. This chain joins TRBV15 and TRBJ2-1; no clear D. Trimming took off 0 bases at V and 9 bases at J, with 15 bases between the two ends. The germline V gene has CDR1 LNHNV and CDR2 YYDKDF (reference sequence). This CDR3 contains 15 residues. For the CDR3, the DNA is TGTGCCACCAGCAGAGACGGCCTAGTAATGGGTGAGCAGTTCTTC. As protein: CATSRDGLVMGEQFF. Supplemented by reference TRBV15 and TRBJ2-1, the full variable domain reads DAMVIQNPRYQVTQFGKPVTLSCSQTLNHNVMYWYQQKSSQAPKLLFHYYDKDFNNEADTPDNFQSRRPNTSFCFLDIRSPGLGDTAMYLCATSRDGLVMGEQFFGPGTRLTVL.

This clone occurred many times. An end of the junction does not agree with germline; a read error may underlie this. This sample includes further DNA sequences coding for the same CDR3. J is TRBJ1-2 and V is TRBV3-1; the D is unclear. Germline CDR1 reads LGHDT; CDR2 reads YNNKEL (reference sequence). This CDR3 is built from 13 residues. CDR3 DNA sequence: TGTGCCAGCAGCCAGGAGGGAAACTACGGCTACACCTTC. Translating it yields CASSQEGNYGYTF.

This clone was counted at least ten times. DNA of the CDR3: TGTGCCAGCAGCACCGGACAGGGACCTAGCACAGATACGCAGTATTTT. As protein: CASSTGQGPSTDTQYF. This rearrangement joins TRBV9 to TRBJ2-3; TRBD1 agrees at 8 bases. V shed 4 bases, J shed 0 bases, and the junction held 7 bases outside the gene matches. CDR3 size: 16 residues. CDR1 and CDR2 from the germline V gene are SGDLS and YYNGEE.

Comments on this clone: In the same sample, other DNA sequences code for this CDR3. The rearrangement uses TRBV20-1 and TRBJ1-1; D remains unclear. Germline V gene lookup returns CDR1 DFQATT and CDR2 SNEGSKA (reference sequence). The CDR3 sequence is 11 residues long. V gave up 6 bases and J gave up 4 bases, with 9 bases separating them. The chain's CDR3 is CSAGGGTEAFF. The CDR3 bases are TGCAGTGCAGGAGGCGGCACTGAAGCTTTCTTT.

The J gene is TRBJ2-5, the V gene TRBV13; no clear D gene. CDR1 PRHDT and CDR2 FYEKMQ come from the germline V gene (reference sequence). This CDR3 has 12 amino acids. Trimming took 3 bases from V and 5 from J, leaving 7 bases between them. The DNA of the CDR3 is TGTGCCAGCAGCTTCACGGGTGAGACCCAGTACTTC. This codes for CASSFTGETQYF.

V usage is TRBV20-1 and J usage is TRBJ2-7; TRBD2 aligns across 9 bases. The CDR3 length is 11 residues. V was clipped by 6 bases and J by 10 bases; unmatched bases: 7. Germline lookup yields CDR1 DFQATT and CDR2 SNEGSKA (reference sequence). CDR3 amino acids: CSASAGGDQYV. Here the CDR3 DNA reads TGCAGTGCCTCAGCGGGGGGCGACCAGTACGTC.

With respect to this clone: A read error is possible here, since a much larger clone lies one base away. CDR3 residues: CSSSLARFGGLFF. DNA of the CDR3: TGTTCCAGCAGCTTGGCCCGTTTCGGGGGGCTGTTTTTT. This chain uses TRBV5-6 with TRBJ2-2; the D gene is possibly TRBD2 (6 bases). Germline CDR1 SGHDT, CDR2 YYEEEE. This CDR3 is built from 13 residues.

This clone qualifies as medium-sized. This rearrangement joins TRBV6-1 to TRBJ1-1, with D tentatively TRBD1 (5 bases). The V end lost 7 bases, the J end lost 5 bases, and 8 bases lay between the germline ends. The germline V gene encodes CDR1 MNHNS and CDR2 SASEGT. This CDR3 comprises 11 residues. In nucleotides, the CDR3 is TGTGCCAGCACAGGGAGGACTGAAGCTTTCTTT. As protein: CASTGRTEAFF.

To note about this clone: A clone one base away is much larger, so this may be a read error. This CDR3 fails to terminate in the conserved phenylalanine or tryptophan, so it likely reflects a read error. V gene TRBV6-2 or TRBV6-3 combines with J gene TRBJ1-5; D perhaps matches TRBD1 (6 bases). The germline gives CDR1 MNHEY, CDR2 SVGEGT. V gave up 4 bases and J gave up 9 bases, with 22 bases separating them. CDR3 length: 16 residues. Here the CDR3 reads CASSSHTMDRYRPQHC. Here the CDR3 DNA reads TGTGCCAGCAGTTCTCACACTATGGACAGATATCGGCCCCAGCATTGC.

This clone was found many times. The V gene is TRBV20-1, the J gene TRBJ2-5, with 14 bases fitting TRBD2. V gave up 5 bases and J gave up 5 bases; unmatched junction bases: 10. The CDR3 is 16 amino acids. Germline CDR1 DFQATT, CDR2 SNEGSKA (reference sequence). The CDR3 DNA sequence: TGCAGTGCTTACCGACTAGCGGGAGGGTCTTCGGAGACCCAGTACTTC. Its translation is CSAYRLAGGSSETQYF.

This clone was observed at least ten times. The sample carries other DNA sequences with the same CDR3. The V call is TRBV9, the J call TRBJ1-3; tentatively, D is TRBD1 (6 bases). The CDR3 spans 17 residues. V was pared by 0 bases and J by 0 bases, with 13 bases between. Germline assignment: CDR1 SGDLS and CDR2 YYNGEE. The CDR3 sequence: CASSVAGTHSSGNTIYF. The CDR3 DNA reads as TGTGCCAGCAGCGTAGCCGGGACACACAGCTCTGGAAACACCATATATTTT.

Many counts were recorded for this clone. The V and J genes are TRBV3-1 and TRBJ2-7, with a tentative D call TRBD2 (5 bases). The germline V gene encodes CDR1 LGHDT and CDR2 YNNKEL (reference sequence). The length of the CDR3 is 14 residues. Trimming stripped 0 bases from V and 7 bases from J, with 13 bases between. CDR3 residues: CASSQEVGAQEQYV. The CDR3 DNA is TGTGCCAGCAGCCAAGAGGTGGGAGCTCAGGAGCAGTACGTC.

The V call is TRBV24-1, the J call TRBJ2-1, with 7 bases matching TRBD2. CDR1 is KGHDR and CDR2 is SFDVKD in the germline V gene. The V segment lost 5 bases and the J segment 4 bases; nucleotides outside the gene matches: 13. The CDR3 covers 17 residues. CDR3 sequence (DNA): TGTGCCACCAGTGGTGGGTGGCCAGCGGGATTGTACAATGAGCAGTTCTTC. Amino acids: CATSGGWPAGLYNEQFF.

By sample fraction, this clone is medium-sized. The chain has TRBV12-3 or TRBV12-4 and TRBJ1-2; 8 bases fit TRBD1. The CDR3 runs 15 residues. Trimming removed 5 bases from V and 4 bases from J; junction bases left unmatched: 9. In DNA, the CDR3 is TGTGCCAGCAGTCCACCCGTTGACAGGGGCTATGGCTACACCTTC. Translated: CASSPPVDRGYGYTF.

Comment on this clone: An end of the junction does not agree with germline; a read error may underlie this. The chain joins TRBV7-9 to TRBJ2-7; possibly TRBD2 for D (5 bases). CDR1 SEHNR and CDR2 FQNEAQ come from the germline V gene (reference sequence). This CDR3 has 12 residues. The CDR3 DNA reads TGTGTCAGCACCGAAGACTATTGCGAGCAGTACTTC. As protein: CVSTEDYCEQYF.

This clone qualifies as medium-sized. V usage is TRBV15 and J usage is TRBJ2-3; 14 nucleotides line up with TRBD2. The J segment lost 3 bases and the V segment lost 5 bases, leaving 1 base of the junction unmatched. CDR1 is LNHNV and CDR2 is YYDKDF in the germline V gene (reference sequence). The CDR3 is 15 amino acids. CDR3 nucleotides: TGTGCCACCAGCCGACTAGCGGGGGGGACAGATACGCAGTATTTT. Protein product: CATSRLAGGTDTQYF.

This clone is termed medium-sized (0.01 to 0.1%). The chain carries TRBV6-1 and TRBJ2-7; maybe TRBD2 (5 bases). This CDR3 has 13 amino acids. V lost 6 bases to trimming and J lost 7 bases, with 16 bases between them. CDR1 and CDR2 (germline): MNHNS, SASEGT. CDR3 sequence reads: CASSSGLGREQYV. In DNA form, the CDR3 reads TGTGCCAGCAGCTCGGGATTAGGTAGGGAGCAGTACGTC.